Listed here are 23 T cell receptor beta chains from one sample, sequenced in a study of blood T cell repertoires in COVID-19. Data came from immunoSEQ multiplex PCR; TCRdb stores just in-frame clones and leaves some out. The profile shows about 69,000 clones, under 90% of them singletons. The sequenced sample consisted of peripheral blood. The source is a man aged 50 or older with COVID-19, enrolled during active disease.

The chain is built from TRBV4-3 and TRBJ2-7; no reliable D call. This CDR3 has 15 amino acids. Germline assignment: CDR1 LGHNA and CDR2 YSLEER. With 2 bases removed from V and 0 bases from J, the gap between germline ends came to 11 bases. CDR3 DNA sequence: TGCGCCAGCAGCCAATCCCCGGTTTCCTCCTACGAGCAGTACTTC. This codes for CASSQSPVSSYEQYF.

The gene calls are TRBV11-2 and TRBJ2-1; TRBD2 agrees at 7 bases. The CDR3 runs 15 residues. CDR1 SGHAT and CDR2 FQNNGV come from the germline V gene. Trimming took 2 bases from V and 2 from J; bases not matched to a gene: 3. The CDR3 here is CASSLIRGAYNEQFF. The CDR3 bases are TGTGCCAGCAGCTTAATCCGGGGGGCCTACAATGAGCAGTTCTTC. Based on the CDR3 plus reference TRBV11-2 and TRBJ2-1, the full variable domain is EAGVAQSPRYKIIEKRQSVAFWCNPISGHATLYWYQQILGQGPKLLIQFQNNGVVDDSQLPKDRFSAERLKGVDSTLKIQPAKLEDSAVYLCASSLIRGAYNEQFFGPGTRLTVL.

The chain uses TRBV18 and TRBJ1-2, with 10 nucleotides matching TRBD1. V was pared by 3 bases and J by 6 bases, with 1 base of the junction left unmatched. The CDR3 loop spans 13 amino acids. The germline V gene has CDR1 KGHSH and CDR2 LQKENI. DNA for the CDR3: TGTGCCAGCTCACCGGGACAGGGGCATGGCTACACCTTC. Translation: CASSPGQGHGYTF. Filled out from reference TRBV18 and TRBJ1-2, the complete variable domain reads NAGVMQNPRHLVRRRGQEARLRCSPMKGHSHVYWYRQLPEEGLKFMVYLQKENIIDESGMPKERFSAEFPKEGPSILRIQQVVRGDSAAYFCASSPGQGHGYTFGSGTRLTVV.

CDR3 DNA: TGTGCCAGCAGCGGACAGTTGAACACTGAAGCTTTCTTT. Amino acid sequence: CASSGQLNTEAFF. The chain links TRBV12-3 or TRBV12-4 to TRBJ1-1, with a weak D call TRBD1 (6 bases). V gave up 6 bases and J gave up 0 bases, with 8 bases separating them. The length of the CDR3 is 13 residues.

V is TRBV2 and J is TRBJ2-7; D possibly corresponds to TRBD2 (5 bases). Germline V gene lookup returns CDR1 SNHLY and CDR2 FYNNEI. Trimming took 6 bases from V and 3 from J, leaving 15 bases between them. This CDR3 is built from 14 residues. The DNA for the CDR3 is TGTGCCAGCAGGGGCGGGCGGCAACTCTACGAGCAGTACTTC. This encodes CASRGGRQLYEQYF.

The sample holds one count of this clone. The junction and the germline gene differ at one end; a read error may be behind it. The genes are TRBV19 and TRBJ2-7; D is perhaps TRBD1 (6 bases). The V gene's germline CDR1 is LNHDA and CDR2 SQIVND (reference sequence). This CDR3 has 11 residues. The CDR3: CASSDGTSRHF. Written as DNA, the CDR3 is TGTGCCAGTAGTGACGGGACATCCCGGCACTTC.

The genes are TRBV20-1 and TRBJ2-7, with a weak D call TRBD1 (5 bases). This CDR3 region has 15 residues. Looked up from germline, CDR1 is DFQATT and CDR2 is SNEGSKA (reference sequence). V dropped 3 bases and J dropped 4 bases, with 19 bases sitting between them. In DNA form, the CDR3 reads TGCAGTGCTAGTCCCGACCCATGGGGCATATACGAGCAGTACTTC. This translates into CSASPDPWGIYEQYF.

The DNA for the CDR3 is TGTGCCAGCAGTGCGGGTCAGACCATAGGGGGCTACACCTTC. As protein: CASSAGQTIGGYTF. The V and J genes are TRBV27 and TRBJ1-2; D is uncertain. Germline values: CDR1 MNHEY, CDR2 SMNVEV (reference sequence). Trimming pared 5 bases from V and 8 bases from J, leaving 18 bases between. The CDR3 spans 14 residues.

This rearrangement joins TRBV6-2 or TRBV6-3 to TRBJ1-4; 7 bases fit TRBD1. The ends lost 5 bases at V and 5 bases at J; junction bases unmatched: 8. Germline V gene lookup returns CDR1 MNHEY and CDR2 SVGEGT. The CDR3 sequence is 15 residues long. The DNA of the CDR3 is TGTGCCAGCAGTCGGCGACAGGGTCGAAATGAAAAACTGTTTTTT. It is translated as CASSRRQGRNEKLFF.

As to this clone: The junction differs from germline at one of its ends, possibly a read error. The chain joins TRBV7-7 to TRBJ2-1; 10 nucleotides agree with TRBD1. CDR1 and CDR2 from the germline V gene are SSHAT and FNYEAQ (reference sequence). The length of the CDR3 is 15 residues. The CDR3, as DNA: TGTGCTAGCAGCTTAGCTAGGGACAGGGGACATGAGCAGTTCTTC. Amino acid sequence: CASSLARDRGHEQFF.

The chain uses TRBV2 and TRBJ2-3, with 10 bases identical to TRBD2. This CDR3 has 15 amino acids. Germline CDR1 reads SNHLY; CDR2 reads FYNNEI. V shed 6 bases, J shed 4 bases, and the junction held 7 bases outside the gene matches. DNA for the CDR3: TGTGCCAGCAGGGTAGCGGGGGGTCTTTCAGATACGCAGTATTTT. Protein sequence: CASRVAGGLSDTQYF.

This clone showed up just a few times. The chain employs TRBV11-3 and TRBJ2-1, with 9 bases matching TRBD2. The CDR3 is 18 residues long. The germline V gene encodes CDR1 SGHNT and CDR2 YENEEA. After removal of 5 bases from V and 0 bases from J, the junction contained 11 bases not matched to a gene. The CDR3, as DNA: TGTGCCAGCAGCCCGAGCGGGGGGCACTCTCTCTCCTACAATGAGCAGTTCTTC. It translates to CASSPSGGHSLSYNEQFF.

The chain has TRBV18 and TRBJ2-1; D is possibly TRBD2 (6 bases). The CDR3 sequence is 15 residues long. CDR1 KGHSH and CDR2 LQKENI come from the germline V gene. The V end lost 4 bases, the J end lost 3 bases, and 13 bases lay between the germline ends. The CDR3 here is CASSLSGDFYNEQFF. Here the CDR3 DNA reads TGTGCCAGCTCACTATCGGGGGACTTCTACAATGAGCAGTTCTTC.

The gene calls are TRBV4-1 and TRBJ2-7, with D possibly being TRBD2 (6 bases). The CDR3 length is 18 residues. Germline lookup yields CDR1 MGHRA and CDR2 YSYEKL. V lost 0 bases and J lost 2, with 20 bases in between. The CDR3 reads CASSQDRGAGLETYEQYF. CDR3 nucleotides: TGCGCCAGCAGCCAAGATAGAGGGGCGGGGCTCGAAACCTACGAGCAGTACTTC.

The chain combines TRBV13 with TRBJ2-2; TRBD1 matches 7 bases. In germline, CDR1 is PRHDT, CDR2 FYEKMQ (reference sequence). The CDR3 covers 16 residues. V was clipped by 5 bases and J by 6 bases; unmatched bases: 12. This CDR3 is CASSHLLEGAPGELFF. The CDR3 nucleotides read TGTGCCAGCAGCCACCTCCTCGAGGGGGCCCCCGGGGAGCTGTTTTTT.

V gene TRBV2 combines with J gene TRBJ2-5; D gene ambiguous. This CDR3 region has 14 residues. Germline-derived CDR1 and CDR2 are SNHLY and FYNNEI. Between the trimmed V and J ends, which lost 6 bases and 1 base, there was a span of 12 bases. The CDR3 DNA is TGTGCCAGCAGGTACGACATGTCCCAAGAGACCCAGTACTTC. It is translated as CASRYDMSQETQYF. Drawing the rest from reference TRBV2 and TRBJ2-5, the complete variable domain is EPEVTQTPSHQVTQMGQEVILRCVPISNHLYFYWYRQILGQKVEFLVSFYNNEISEKSEIFDDQFSVERPDGSNFTLKIRSTKLEDSAMYFCASRYDMSQETQYFGPGTRLLVL.

The V gene is TRBV5-6, the J gene TRBJ1-3, with TRBD1 identical over 8 bases. Germline V gene data show CDR1 as SGHDT and CDR2 as YYEEEE. V shed 2 bases and J 2 bases; nucleotides not matched to a gene: 6. CDR3 length: 16 amino acids. CDR3 bases: TGTGCCAGCAGCTTAACAGGGGGAGCCGCTGGAAACACCATATATTTT. It yields the protein CASSLTGGAAGNTIYF.

The V call is TRBV9, the J call TRBJ2-6; 11 bases line up with TRBD2. V shed 3 bases, J shed 3 bases, and the junction held 20 bases outside the gene matches. There are 22 residues in the CDR3. The germline V gene has CDR1 SGDLS and CDR2 YYNGEE. The CDR3 DNA follows: TGTGCCAGCAGCGGAGGTCCTCTTCCAGGGACTAGCGGTGAGTTTGGGGCCAACGTCCTGACTTTC. It specifies CASSGGPLPGTSGEFGANVLTF.

This chain joins TRBV4-1 and TRBJ2-7, with a tentative D call TRBD1 (6 bases). Trimming cost V 3 bases and J 3 bases, with 18 bases left between them. The CDR3 has 16 amino acids. Germline values: CDR1 MGHRA, CDR2 YSYEKL. This CDR3 reads CASSQRTGYWGYEQYF. The CDR3 nucleotides read TGCGCCAGCAGCCAGAGAACAGGGTATTGGGGCTACGAGCAGTACTTC.

This chain links TRBV5-1 with TRBJ1-1; perhaps TRBD1 as D (6 bases). Trimming pared 4 bases from V and 1 base from J, leaving 17 bases between. The CDR3 consists of 16 residues. Germline V gene sequence: CDR1 SGHRS, CDR2 YFSETQ. The CDR3: CASSLSEVGANTEAFF. The DNA of the CDR3 is TGCGCCAGCAGCCTATCGGAAGTGGGGGCGAACACTGAAGCTTTCTTT. The complete variable domain, with remaining parts taken from reference TRBV5-1 and TRBJ1-1, reads KAGVTQTPRYLIKTRGQQVTLSCSPISGHRSVSWYQQTPGQGLQFLFEYFSETQRNKGNFPGRFSGRQFSNSRSEMNVSTLELGDSALYLCASSLSEVGANTEAFFGQGTRLTVV.

This clone was recorded only once. The gene calls are TRBV6-5 and TRBJ2-7; 9 bases map to TRBD1. The CDR3 length is 15 residues. V lost 4 bases to trimming and J lost 0 bases; unmatched junction nucleotides: 4. Looked up from germline, CDR1 is MNHEY and CDR2 is SVGAGI. This CDR3 is CASSSGTGSSYEQYF. The CDR3 region has the DNA TGTGCCAGCAGTTCCGGGACAGGGAGCTCCTACGAGCAGTACTTC.

This clone has only one observation. J is TRBJ2-7 and V is TRBV11-3; D possibly corresponds to TRBD2 (7 bases). There are 14 residues in the CDR3. Trimming removed 5 bases at V and 2 bases at J, with 13 bases between. CDR1 is SGHNT, CDR2 YENEEA, per germline. The CDR3, as DNA: TGTGCCAGCAGCCGTGAGGGGGGGGCCTACGAGCAGTACTTC. As protein: CASSREGGAYEQYF.

The chain carries TRBV19 and TRBJ1-4; 7 bases are a match to TRBD1. V lost 4 bases, J lost 6 bases, and 2 bases stayed unmatched. The CDR3 runs 13 residues. Germline values: CDR1 LNHDA, CDR2 SQIVND (reference sequence). The DNA of the CDR3 is TGTGCCAGTAGTACAGGGACAGATGAAAAACTGTTTTTT. This sequence encodes CASSTGTDEKLFF.